What follows is one T cell receptor (beta chain) and its context. TCRdb recomputed calls from the RACE reads with MiXCR, one row per CDR3 protein. The table lists about 74,000 distinct CDR3 sequences, around 13% of them singletons, with roughly 4.6% in the top ten. The data belong to a study of human T cells and chemical hapten exposure. Stated time point: pre-sensitization, week 0. Described treatment: therapeutic diphenylcyclopropenone sensitization with weekly scalp DPC. Unfractionated whole blood was the source of the extracted total RNA. Trimming shortened V by 5 bases and J by 13 bases, and 9 bases separated the two germline ends. The CDR3 length is 11 residues. Germline CDR1 MDHEN, CDR2 SYDVKM.

Sequenced material: whole blood, taken in connection with sensitization to the hapten diphenylcyclopropenone (DPC). This chain connects TRBV28 to TRBJ1-6; D uncertain. This receptor was identified in a woman aged 45-60 years with alopecia areata. Some clones in this sample may be carry-over from other donors' samples. CDR3 protein: CASSDLKPLHF. The CDR3 nucleotides are TGTGCCAGCAGTGACCTTAAGCCCCTCCACTTT.